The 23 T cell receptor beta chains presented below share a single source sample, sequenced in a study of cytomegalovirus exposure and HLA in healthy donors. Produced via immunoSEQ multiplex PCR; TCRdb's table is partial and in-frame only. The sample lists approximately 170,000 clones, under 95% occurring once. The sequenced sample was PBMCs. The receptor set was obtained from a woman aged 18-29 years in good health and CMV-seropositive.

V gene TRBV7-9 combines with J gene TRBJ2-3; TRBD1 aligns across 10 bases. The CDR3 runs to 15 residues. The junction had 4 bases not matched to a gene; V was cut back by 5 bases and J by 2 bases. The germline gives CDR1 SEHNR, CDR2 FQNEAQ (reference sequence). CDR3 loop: CASSLGQGITDTQYF. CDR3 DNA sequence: TGTGCCAGCAGCCTGGGACAGGGGATCACAGATACGCAGTATTTT.

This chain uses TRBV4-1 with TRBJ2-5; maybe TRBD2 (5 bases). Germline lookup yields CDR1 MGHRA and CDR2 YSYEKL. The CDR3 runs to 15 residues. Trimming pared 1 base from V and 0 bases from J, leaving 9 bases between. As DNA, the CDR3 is TGCGCCAGCAGCCAAGTTACGGGATACCAAGAGACCCAGTACTTC. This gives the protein CASSQVTGYQETQYF.

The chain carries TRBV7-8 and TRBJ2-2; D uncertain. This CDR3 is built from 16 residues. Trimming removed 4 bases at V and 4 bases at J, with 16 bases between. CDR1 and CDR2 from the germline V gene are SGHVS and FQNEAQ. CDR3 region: CASSSQNGLRTGELFF. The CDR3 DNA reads TGTGCCAGCAGCTCACAAAACGGGTTACGCACCGGGGAGCTGTTTTTT.

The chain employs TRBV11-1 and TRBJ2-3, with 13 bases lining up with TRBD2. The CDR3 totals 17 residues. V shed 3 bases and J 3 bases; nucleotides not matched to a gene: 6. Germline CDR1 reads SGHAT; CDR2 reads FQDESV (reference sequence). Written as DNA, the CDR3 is TGTGCCAGCAGCTTCAAAGGGACTAGCGGGGCAACAGATACGCAGTATTTT. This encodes CASSFKGTSGATDTQYF.

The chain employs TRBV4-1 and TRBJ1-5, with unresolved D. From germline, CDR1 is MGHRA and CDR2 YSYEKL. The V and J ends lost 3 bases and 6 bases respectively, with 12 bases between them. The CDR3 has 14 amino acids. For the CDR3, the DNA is TGCGCCAGCAGCCAGGCCCCGCGGAGTCAGCCCCAGCATTTT. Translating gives CASSQAPRSQPQHF.

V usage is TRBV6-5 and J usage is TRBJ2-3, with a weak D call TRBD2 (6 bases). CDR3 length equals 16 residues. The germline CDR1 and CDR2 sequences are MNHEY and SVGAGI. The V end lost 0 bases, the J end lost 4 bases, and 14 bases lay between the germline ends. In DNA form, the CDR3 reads TGTGCCAGCAGTTACTCCCGATCGAGCGGGTCAGATACGCAGTATTTT. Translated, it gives CASSYSRSSGSDTQYF.

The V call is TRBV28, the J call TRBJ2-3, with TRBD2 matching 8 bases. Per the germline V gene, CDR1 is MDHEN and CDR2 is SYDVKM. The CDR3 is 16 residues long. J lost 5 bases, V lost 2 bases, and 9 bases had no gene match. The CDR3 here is CASSLLGGRNGDTQYF. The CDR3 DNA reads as TGTGCCAGCAGTTTACTCGGCGGGAGGAACGGAGATACGCAGTATTTT.

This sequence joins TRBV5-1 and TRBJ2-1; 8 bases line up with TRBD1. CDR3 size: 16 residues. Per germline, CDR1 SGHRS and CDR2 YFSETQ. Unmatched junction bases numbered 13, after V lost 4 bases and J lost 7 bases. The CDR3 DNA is TGCGCCAGCAGCCCCCAGGTGGGGACAGGAGTTAATGAGCAGTTCTTC. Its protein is CASSPQVGTGVNEQFF.

CDR3 coding DNA: TGCAGCGCCACAACGACAGGAAGGGATGGAAACACCATATATTTT. This gives the protein CSATTTGRDGNTIYF. This rearrangement joins TRBV29-1 to TRBJ1-3; D possibly corresponds to TRBD1 (6 bases). V lost 7 bases and J lost 3, with 19 bases in between. The CDR3 is 15 amino acids. The germline gives CDR1 SQVTM, CDR2 ANQGSEA.

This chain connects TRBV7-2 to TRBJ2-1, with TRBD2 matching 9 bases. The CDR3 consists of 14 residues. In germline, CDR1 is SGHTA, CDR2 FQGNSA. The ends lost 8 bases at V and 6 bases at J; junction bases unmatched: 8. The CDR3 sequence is CASLRREGRNEQFF. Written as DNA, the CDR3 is TGTGCCAGCCTGAGGCGGGAGGGCCGCAATGAGCAGTTCTTC.

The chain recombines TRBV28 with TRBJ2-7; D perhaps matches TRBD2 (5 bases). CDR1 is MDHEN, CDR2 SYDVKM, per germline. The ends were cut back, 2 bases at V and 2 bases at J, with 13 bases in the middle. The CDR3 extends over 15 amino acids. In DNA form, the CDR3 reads TGTGCCAGCAGTTTACCGGTCGCGAGGGCCTACGAGCAGTACTTC. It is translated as CASSLPVARAYEQYF. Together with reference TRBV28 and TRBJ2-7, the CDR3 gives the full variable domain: DVKVTQSSRYLVKRTGEKVFLECVQDMDHENMFWYRQDPGLGLRLIYFSYDVKMKEKGDIPEGYSVSREKKERFSLILESASTNQTSMYLCASSLPVARAYEQYFGPGTRLTVT.

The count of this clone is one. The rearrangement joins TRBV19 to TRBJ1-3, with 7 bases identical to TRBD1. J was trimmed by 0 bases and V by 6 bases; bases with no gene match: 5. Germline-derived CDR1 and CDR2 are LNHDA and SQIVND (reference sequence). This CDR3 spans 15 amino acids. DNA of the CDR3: TGTGCCAGTAGACCGGGACAGCGCTCTGGAAACACCATATATTTT. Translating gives CASRPGQRSGNTIYF.

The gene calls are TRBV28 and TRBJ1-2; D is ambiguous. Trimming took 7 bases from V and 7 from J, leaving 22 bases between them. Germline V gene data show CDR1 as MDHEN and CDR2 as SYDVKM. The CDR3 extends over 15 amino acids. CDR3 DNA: TGTGCCAGCACCCCCGCAACGGGGAAACTATTTGGCTACACCTTC. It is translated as CASTPATGKLFGYTF.

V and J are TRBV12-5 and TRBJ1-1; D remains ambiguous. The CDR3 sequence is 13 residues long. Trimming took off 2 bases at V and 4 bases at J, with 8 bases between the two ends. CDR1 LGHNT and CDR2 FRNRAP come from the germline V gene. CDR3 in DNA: TGTGCTAGTGGTTTGTCACGGGGCACTGAAGCTTTCTTT. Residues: CASGLSRGTEAFF. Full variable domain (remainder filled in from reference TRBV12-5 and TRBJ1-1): DARVTQTPRHKVTEMGQEVTMRCQPILGHNTVFWYRQTMMQGLELLAYFRNRAPLDDSGMPKDRFSAEMPDATLATLKIQPSEPRDSAVYFCASGLSRGTEAFFGQGTRLTVV.

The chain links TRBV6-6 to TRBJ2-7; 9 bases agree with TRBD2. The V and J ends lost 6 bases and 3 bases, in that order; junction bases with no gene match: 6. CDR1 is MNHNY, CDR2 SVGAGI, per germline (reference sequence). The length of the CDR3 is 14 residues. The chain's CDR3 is CASRASGALYEQYF. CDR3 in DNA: TGTGCCAGCAGGGCTAGCGGGGCCCTCTACGAGCAGTACTTC.

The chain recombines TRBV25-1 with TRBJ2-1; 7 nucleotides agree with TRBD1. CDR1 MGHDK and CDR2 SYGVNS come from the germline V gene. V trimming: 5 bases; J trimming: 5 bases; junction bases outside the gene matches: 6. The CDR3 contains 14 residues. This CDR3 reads CASSIEGAHNEQFF. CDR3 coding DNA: TGTGCCAGCAGTATTGAGGGGGCCCACAATGAGCAGTTCTTC.

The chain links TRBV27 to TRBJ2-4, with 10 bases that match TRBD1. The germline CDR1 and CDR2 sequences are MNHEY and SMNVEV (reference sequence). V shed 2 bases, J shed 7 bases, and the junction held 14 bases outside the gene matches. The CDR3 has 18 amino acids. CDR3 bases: TGTGCCAGCAGTTTACGCCCCCCGGGACAGGGGCTCTTGAACATTCAGTACTTC. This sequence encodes CASSLRPPGQGLLNIQYF.

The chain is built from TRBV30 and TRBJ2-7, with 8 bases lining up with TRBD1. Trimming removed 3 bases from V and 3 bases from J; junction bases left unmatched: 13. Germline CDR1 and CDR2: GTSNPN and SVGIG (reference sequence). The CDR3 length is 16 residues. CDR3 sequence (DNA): TGTGCCTGGAGCTCTCAGGGGGCCTGGCTGCGCTACGAGCAGTACTTC. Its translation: CAWSSQGAWLRYEQYF.

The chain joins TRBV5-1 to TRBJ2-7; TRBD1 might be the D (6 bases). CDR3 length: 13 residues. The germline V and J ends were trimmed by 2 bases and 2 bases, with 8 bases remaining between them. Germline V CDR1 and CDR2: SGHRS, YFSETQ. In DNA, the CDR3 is TGCGCCAGCAGCTTACAGGGTACCTACGAGCAGTACTTC. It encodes CASSLQGTYEQYF.

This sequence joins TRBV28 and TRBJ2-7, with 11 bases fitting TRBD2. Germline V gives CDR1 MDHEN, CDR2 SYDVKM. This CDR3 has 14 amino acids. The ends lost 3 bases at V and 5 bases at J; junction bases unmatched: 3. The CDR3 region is CASSFSGRANEQYF. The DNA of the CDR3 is TGTGCCAGCAGTTTTAGCGGGAGGGCAAACGAGCAGTACTTC.

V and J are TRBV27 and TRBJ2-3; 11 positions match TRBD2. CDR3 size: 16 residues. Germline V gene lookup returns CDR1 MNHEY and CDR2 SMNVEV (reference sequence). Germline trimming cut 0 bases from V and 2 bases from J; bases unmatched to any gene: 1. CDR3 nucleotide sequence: TGTGCCAGCAGTTTATCACTAGCGGGAGTCACAGATACGCAGTATTTT. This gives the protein CASSLSLAGVTDTQYF.

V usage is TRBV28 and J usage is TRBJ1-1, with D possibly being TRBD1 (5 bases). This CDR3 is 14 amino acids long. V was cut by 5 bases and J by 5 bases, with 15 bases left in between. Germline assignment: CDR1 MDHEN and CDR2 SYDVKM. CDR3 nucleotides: TGTGCCAGCAGTATCTCGGGGGGAGGGACTGAAGCTTTCTTT. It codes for CASSISGGGTEAFF. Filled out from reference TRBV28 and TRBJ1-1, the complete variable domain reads DVKVTQSSRYLVKRTGEKVFLECVQDMDHENMFWYRQDPGLGLRLIYFSYDVKMKEKGDIPEGYSVSREKKERFSLILESASTNQTSMYLCASSISGGGTEAFFGQGTRLTVV.

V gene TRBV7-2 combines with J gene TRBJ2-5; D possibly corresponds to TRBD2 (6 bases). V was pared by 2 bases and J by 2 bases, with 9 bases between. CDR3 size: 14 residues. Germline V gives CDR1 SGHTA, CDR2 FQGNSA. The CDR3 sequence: CASSLTGTQETQYF. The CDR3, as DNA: TGTGCCAGCAGCTTAACCGGGACTCAAGAGACCCAGTACTTC.